These 8 T cell receptor beta chains came from one sample sequenced in a study of blood T cell repertoires in COVID-19. Profiled with immunoSEQ multiplex PCR; TCRdb holds only in-frame clones, not every one. Among roughly 310,000 clones listed, 88% were seen once. What was sequenced was peripheral blood. The receptors originated from a woman in her fifties or sixties with active or convalescent COVID-19.

The CDR3 here is CASSYGHAGSPLHF. CDR3 DNA: TGTGCCAGCAGTTACGGACATGCAGGTTCACCCCTCCACTTT. V gene TRBV6-6 combines with J gene TRBJ1-6; D perhaps matches TRBD1 (5 bases). The CDR3 has 14 residues. From germline, CDR1 is MNHNY and CDR2 SVGAGI (reference sequence). With 2 bases removed from V and 9 bases from J, the gap between germline ends came to 11 bases.

The chain combines TRBV30 with TRBJ1-1; the D gene is possibly TRBD1 (5 bases). V was pared by 4 bases and J by 1 base, with 7 bases between. The length of the CDR3 is 12 residues. Germline assignment: CDR1 GTSNPN and CDR2 SVGIG (reference sequence). CDR3 in amino acids: CAWTDRNTEAFF. The CDR3 nucleotides read TGTGCCTGGACAGACAGGAACACTGAAGCTTTCTTT.

The V and J genes are TRBV19 and TRBJ1-2, with 7 bases that match TRBD1. The germline V gene has CDR1 LNHDA and CDR2 SQIVND (reference sequence). V lost 6 bases and J lost 0; bases outside the gene matches: 4. The CDR3 loop spans 14 amino acids. The CDR3 DNA is TGTGCCAGTAGGGAGGGACAGACTAACTATGGCTACACCTTC. It yields the protein CASREGQTNYGYTF.

V is TRBV28 and J is TRBJ1-2; possibly TRBD1 for D (5 bases). From germline, CDR1 is MDHEN and CDR2 SYDVKM. The CDR3 loop spans 21 amino acids. V lost 2 bases to trimming and J lost 6 bases, with 34 bases between them. The CDR3: CASSLLVWGEVAEVARHGYTF. The CDR3 nucleotides read TGTGCCAGCAGTTTACTCGTGTGGGGGGAGGTTGCCGAGGTAGCGAGGCATGGCTACACCTTC.

The rearrangement uses TRBV30 and TRBJ2-1, with TRBD1 matching over 11 bases. CDR3 length: 14 amino acids. The germline V gene encodes CDR1 GTSNPN and CDR2 SVGIG (reference sequence). J lost 9 bases, V lost 6 bases, and 10 bases had no gene match. The CDR3 here is CACQRDRGNIEQFF. The CDR3, as DNA: TGTGCCTGCCAACGGGACAGGGGGAATATTGAGCAGTTCTTC. The full variable domain, completed using reference TRBV30 and TRBJ2-1, is SQTIHQWPATLVQPVGSPLSLECTVEGTSNPNLYWYRQAAGRGLQLLFYSVGIGQISSEVPQNLSASRPQDRQFILSSKKLLLSDSGFYLCACQRDRGNIEQFFGPGTRLTVL.

The V gene is TRBV4-3, the J gene TRBJ2-5; D uncertain. V was trimmed by 0 bases and J by 5 bases, leaving 7 bases between them. The CDR3 is made up of 13 amino acids. Germline-derived CDR1 and CDR2 are LGHNA and YSLEER. CDR3 loop: CASSQDRFETQYF. CDR3 coding DNA: TGCGCCAGCAGCCAAGATCGGTTCGAGACCCAGTACTTC.

The chain joins TRBV7-2 to TRBJ2-2; no definite D call. In germline, CDR1 is SGHTA, CDR2 FQGNSA. V lost 1 base and J lost 3, with 9 bases in between. The CDR3 has 15 amino acids. The CDR3 region has the DNA TGTGCCAGCAGCTTAGAGTCCCCAGACACCGGGGAGCTGTTTTTT. Its translation: CASSLESPDTGELFF.

This clone was seen repeatedly, ten times or more. The rearrangement links TRBV4-1 to TRBJ2-3, with D unclear. This CDR3 is built from 14 residues. Per germline, CDR1 MGHRA and CDR2 YSYEKL. V lost 3 bases, J lost 1 base, and 8 bases lay in between. The CDR3 DNA follows: TGCGCCAGCAGCCAGAAAGCCGGCACAGATACGCAGTATTTT. Translation gives CASSQKAGTDTQYF.